This T cell receptor beta chain is drawn from a study of tumor-infiltrating lymphocytes in primary liver carcinoma (dated by TCRdb to 2016 to 2017). Context from the whole study: The five patients, three men and two women aged 30 to 69 years, had hepatocellular carcinoma (four) or combined HCC and intrahepatic cholangiocarcinoma (one). TCRbeta repertoire sequencing, expression microarrays and whole-exome sequencing were combined in the study across five regions of each liver tumor, with adjacent normal tissue and blood also included. Each sample produced roughly 3.65 to 8 million productive TCRbeta reads, and read depth showed no significant difference between tissue types. Technical replicate repertoires showed high reproducibility, with mean shared-clone rates around 0.9 and correlation coefficients above 0.95. A total of around 35 specimens from 5 patients, comprising some 25 tumor regions, 5 adjacent noncancerous liver tissues and 5 peripheral blood samples, were covered by TCRbeta repertoire sequencing. The five patients had tumors of stage T1-T3 N0M0, with maximum diameters ranging from about 4 to 11 cm. Results and caveats for the whole study, not just this receptor: The top 250 clones accounted for a significantly greater share of the repertoire in tumors than in blood (p = 0.039). Because the samples were bulk and unsorted, CD4+ and CD8+ T cell repertoires could not be compared. With just five or six patients in the study, the authors point out that the findings should be validated in a larger study. Pairs of tumor regions showed greater repertoire overlap (mean 36%) than tumor-adjacent pairs (approximately 17%) or tumor-blood pairs (roughly 15%), which is consistent with antigen-driven expansion. Only the TCR beta chain was sequenced, so true repertoire diversity is likely underestimated because unpaired alpha chains were not captured.

TCRbeta-specific cDNA was reverse-transcribed from approximately 460 ng total RNA using a constant-region primer and ProtoScript II reverse transcriptase. Three nested multiplex PCR rounds, following a slightly modified ARM-PCR procedure, were used to build the TCRbeta libraries. Each of the first two PCR rounds ran for approximately 10 cycles using multiplex TRBV1-TRBV30 forward primers together with a Cbeta reverse primer. Sample barcodes and Illumina adapters were attached in a final 25-cycle PCR using Deep VentR polymerase. Amplicons of 200-500 bp were gel-purified with a QIAquick gel extraction kit before sequencing. TCRbeta amplicons were sequenced on an Illumina HiSeq 2500 with 250-bp paired-end reads. As for the authors' bioinformatics: Trimmomatic v0.33 was used to quality-trim the reads, and FLASH v1.2.11 was used to merge paired reads so that full CDR3 sequences could be recovered. V, D and J germline segments were assigned to the rearranged TCRbeta sequences using MiGEC v1.2.1b. VDJtools v1.0.0 computed clonotype statistics and Shannon-Wiener diversity indices. Except for diversity analysis, only the 250 most abundant clonotypes of each sample were used in subsequent analyses to reduce sampling bias. TCRdb reworked the public reads: Q25 trimming with fastp, MiXCR clone assembly, productive beta chains retained. Each CDR3 protein appears once, grouped with its most common genes and DNA. TCRdb, not the authors, supplied the V and J calls. The sample table contains about 120,000 distinct CDR3 sequences; only one count was recorded for less than 75% of them. The top ten constitute 8% to 9% of the sample.

Without any cell sorting, total RNA and DNA were extracted together from 20-30 mg of bulk tissue using the AllPrep DNA/RNA mini kit. Five patients with histopathologically diagnosed primary liver carcinoma underwent surgical resection in China between November 2015 and March 2016. Chronic HBV infection was present in the patients, and the patients were treatment-naive at sampling. Fresh tumor and adjacent tissue pieces were bisected, with one half stored in RNAlater at -80 degrees C and the other half sent for histology. Between the V and J ends, shortened by 7 bases and 4 bases respectively, the junction contains 14 bases. CDR1 SEHNR and CDR2 FQNEAQ were looked up in the germline V gene (reference sequence). Taken from cysteine to phenylalanine, the CDR3 has 14 residues. The retained sequence is limited to the CDR3, 42 bases, with the frame set at the first base. This clonotype was recorded at least ten times. Which antigen it targets is not known. It has no much larger one-base neighbor in the sample; base qualities were not kept.

The rearrangement combines TRBV7-9 with TRBJ2-1, with the D segment identity uncertain. This clonotype was obtained from a woman aged 60-75 years with primary liver carcinoma and hepatitis B virus infection. The sequencing input was tumor-adjacent normal liver tissue. The nucleotide sequence is given as TGTGCCAGCATAGGCGGCCTTCATTACAATGAGCAGTTCTTC. Translated, this gives CASIGGLHYNEQFF.